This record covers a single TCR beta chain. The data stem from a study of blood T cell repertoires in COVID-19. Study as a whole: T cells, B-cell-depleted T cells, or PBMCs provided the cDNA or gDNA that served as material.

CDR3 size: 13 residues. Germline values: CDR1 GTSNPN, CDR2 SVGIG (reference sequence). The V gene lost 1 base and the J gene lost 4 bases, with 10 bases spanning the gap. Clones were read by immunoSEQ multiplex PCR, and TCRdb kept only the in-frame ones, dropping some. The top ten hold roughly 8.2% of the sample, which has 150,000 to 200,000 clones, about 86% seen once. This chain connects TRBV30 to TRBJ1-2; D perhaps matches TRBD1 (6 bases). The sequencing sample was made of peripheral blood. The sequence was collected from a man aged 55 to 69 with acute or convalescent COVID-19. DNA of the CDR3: TGTGCCTGGAGTGGGGGGCGCCCCTATGGCTACACCTTC. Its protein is CAWSGGRPYGYTF.